The 17 T cell receptor beta chains in this list originate from one sample, sequenced in a study of T-cell reconstitution after alpha-beta-depleted transplantation in children. The TCRbeta library was prepared with unique molecular identifiers. TCRdb recomputed calls from the PCR reads with MiXCR, one row per CDR3 protein. The profile shows approximately 490,000 distinct CDR3 sequences, approximately 10% of them singletons. This sample comprised PBMCs, obtained before TCRalphabeta/CD19-depleted stem cell transplant. These receptors came from a child aged 2-15 years with inherited bone marrow failure, due to receive a stem cell transplant.

This clonotype was seen ten or more times. The rearrangement uses TRBV20-1 and TRBJ2-1, with TRBD2 identical over 7 bases. The length of the CDR3 is 15 residues. Trimming took 4 bases from V and 0 from J; bases not matched to a gene: 6. Per germline, CDR1 DFQATT and CDR2 SNEGSKA (reference sequence). CDR3 residues: CSATDSGLSYNEQFF. In DNA form, the CDR3 reads TGCAGTGCTACCGATAGCGGGCTCTCCTACAATGAGCAGTTCTTC.

This clonotype was detected only a few times. The gene calls are TRBV6-5 and TRBJ2-3; no clear D. The V gene's germline CDR1 is MNHEY and CDR2 SVGAGI. The V gene lost 3 bases and the J gene lost 2 bases, with 12 bases spanning the gap. The CDR3 sequence is 15 residues long. The CDR3: CASSYGGAHTDTQYF. The CDR3 bases are TGTGCCAGCAGTTATGGCGGCGCCCACACAGATACGCAGTATTTT.

This clonotype has ten or more counts. The rearrangement links TRBV2 to TRBJ2-3, with 12 positions matching TRBD2. The CDR3 sequence is 14 residues long. Looked up from germline, CDR1 is SNHLY and CDR2 is FYNNEI. V lost 8 bases to trimming and J lost 2 bases; unmatched junction nucleotides: 2. The CDR3 bases are TGTGCCAGCGCTAGCGGGAGGGTCACAGATACGCAGTATTTT. Translated: CASASGRVTDTQYF. The whole variable domain, filled in from reference TRBV2 and TRBJ2-3, reads EPEVTQTPSHQVTQMGQEVILRCVPISNHLYFYWYRQILGQKVEFLVSFYNNEISEKSEIFDDQFSVERPDGSNFTLKIRSTKLEDSAMYFCASASGRVTDTQYFGPGTRLTVL.

At least ten counts were recorded for this clonotype. The rearrangement links TRBV20-1 to TRBJ1-2; weak D call: TRBD1 (5 bases). The CDR3 has 11 amino acids. V lost 5 bases to trimming and J lost 3 bases, with 7 bases between them. Germline CDR1 reads DFQATT; CDR2 reads SNEGSKA (reference sequence). The chain's CDR3 is CSAGGDYGYTF. CDR3 sequence (DNA): TGCAGTGCTGGGGGAGACTATGGCTACACCTTC.

This clonotype was observed at least ten times. V is TRBV15 and J is TRBJ2-5, with D uncertain. The germline V gene encodes CDR1 LNHNV and CDR2 YYDKDF (reference sequence). The CDR3 is made up of 12 amino acids. Trimming took off 0 bases at V and 5 bases at J, with 4 bases between the two ends. CDR3 coding DNA: TGTGCCACCAGCAGAGATCGTGAGACCCAGTACTTC. Its translation is CATSRDRETQYF.

Points on this clonotype: A much more abundant neighbour one base away suggests this may be a read error. The J gene is TRBJ2-1, the V gene TRBV20-1; no clear D gene. The CDR3 contains 12 residues. Germline values: CDR1 DFQATT, CDR2 SNEGSKA (reference sequence). The CDR3 protein is CSAIPPRNGQFF. CDR3 bases: TGCAGTGCTATTCCCCCCAGGAATGGGCAGTTCTTC.

Many counts were recorded for this clonotype. The CDR3 bases are TGCGCCAGCAGCCCATTTTCCGGGACAGGGAACGAAGCTTTCTTT. This codes for CASSPFSGTGNEAFF. The genes are TRBV4-3 and TRBJ1-1, with TRBD1 matching 9 bases. With V trimmed by 4 bases and J by 8 bases, 11 bases remained unmatched. The CDR3 has 15 residues. Germline V gives CDR1 LGHNA, CDR2 YSLEER.

This clonotype was found many times. The chain links TRBV4-1 to TRBJ2-3, with TRBD1 matching 7 bases. V was clipped by 2 bases and J by 4 bases; unmatched bases: 12. Germline lookup yields CDR1 MGHRA and CDR2 YSYEKL. The CDR3 runs 17 residues. The CDR3 DNA sequence: TGCGCCAGCAGCCAAATCGTCCAGGGGGAACATTCAGATACGCAGTATTTT. Translating gives CASSQIVQGEHSDTQYF.

There are many counts of this clonotype. The J gene is TRBJ2-1, the V gene TRBV19; TRBD1 matches at 11 bases. Germline-derived CDR1 and CDR2 are LNHDA and SQIVND (reference sequence). This CDR3 is 19 amino acids long. V lost 5 bases, J lost 1 base, and 13 bases stayed unmatched. The CDR3 spells CASSPKSGTGGNSYNEQFF. CDR3 DNA: TGTGCCAGTAGTCCGAAATCTGGGACAGGGGGAAATTCCTACAATGAGCAGTTCTTC.

J is TRBJ1-4 and V is TRBV19; no definite D call. V lost 3 bases to trimming and J lost 7 bases, with 12 bases between them. CDR3 length: 14 residues. Germline-derived CDR1 and CDR2 are LNHDA and SQIVND (reference sequence). CDR3 amino acids: CASSITARGEKLFF. Written as DNA, the CDR3 is TGTGCCAGTAGTATCACGGCCCGGGGTGAAAAACTGTTTTTT.

This clonotype was found many times. The chain uses TRBV20-1 and TRBJ2-4; a possible D gene is TRBD2 (5 bases). V was clipped by 0 bases and J by 8 bases, with 17 bases between them. From germline, CDR1 is DFQATT and CDR2 SNEGSKA (reference sequence). The CDR3 extends over 15 amino acids. CDR3 region: CSARDSSGIGYIQYF. DNA for the CDR3: TGCAGTGCTAGAGATTCGAGCGGCATAGGGTACATTCAGTACTTC.

This clonotype was counted between two and nine times. The chain couples TRBV6-2 or TRBV6-3 to TRBJ2-2; perhaps TRBD1 as D (5 bases). The CDR3 consists of 13 residues. Germline assignment: CDR1 MNHEY and CDR2 SVGEGT. V gave up 10 bases and J gave up 7 bases, with 16 bases separating them. The CDR3 DNA reads TGTGCCAACGCCGACAGCCCTTTCGGGGAGCTGTTTTTT. Its translation is CANADSPFGELFF.

The chain has TRBV6-5 and TRBJ2-2, with 10 bases that match TRBD1. CDR3 length: 17 amino acids. Germline V gene sequence: CDR1 MNHEY, CDR2 SVGAGI. V lost 1 base and J lost 4; bases outside the gene matches: 6. CDR3 DNA: TGTGCCAGCAGTTACTTCCCGGGACAGGGGAGCACCGGGGAGCTGTTTTTT. Translated: CASSYFPGQGSTGELFF.

This clonotype was seen at least ten times. V usage is TRBV7-9 and J usage is TRBJ2-1; D is possibly TRBD1 (6 bases). Germline CDR1 SEHNR, CDR2 FQNEAQ (reference sequence). Trimming took 4 bases from V and 0 from J, leaving 7 bases between them. This CDR3 is built from 14 residues. The CDR3 region is CASSWTVSYNEQFF. For the CDR3, the DNA is TGTGCCAGCAGCTGGACAGTCTCCTACAATGAGCAGTTCTTC.

This clonotype was seen at least ten times. This sequence joins TRBV2 and TRBJ2-7; 7 nucleotides agree with TRBD1. V shed 6 bases and J 2 bases; nucleotides not matched to a gene: 4. Germline V gene data show CDR1 as SNHLY and CDR2 as FYNNEI. This CDR3 has 13 amino acids. The CDR3 nucleotides are TGTGCCAGCAGGGGGGACAGAGCCTACGAGCAGTACTTC. Residues: CASRGDRAYEQYF.

The chain combines TRBV12-3 or TRBV12-4 with TRBJ2-1; 7 nucleotides agree with TRBD2. The CDR3 covers 13 residues. V shed 6 bases and J 5 bases; nucleotides not matched to a gene: 4. The CDR3 sequence: CASRSSGHNEQFF. The CDR3 DNA reads TGTGCCAGCAGATCTAGCGGCCACAATGAGCAGTTCTTC.

This clonotype appeared many times. The rearrangement uses TRBV12-3 or TRBV12-4 and TRBJ1-3; D is perhaps TRBD1 (5 bases). The CDR3 covers 14 residues. Trimming took off 7 bases at V and 3 bases at J, with 13 bases between the two ends. CDR3 in amino acids: CASTFGGRGNTIYF. CDR3 in DNA: TGTGCCAGCACCTTTGGGGGTCGTGGAAACACCATATATTTT.